This T cell receptor beta chain was recovered during a study of spatial heterogeneity in lung cancer. Overall study context: Counts of TCR transcripts in tumor regions correlated strongly with a T cell module score (derived from matched bulk RNA-seq). An average of more than ten raw reads was observed per unique TCR and UMI combination. General study findings and limits: The number of expanded tumor alpha and beta chains correlated with mutation number.

J lost 4 bases, V lost 0 bases, and 9 bases had no gene match. The length of the CDR3 is 16 residues. Germline CDR1 reads DFQATT; CDR2 reads SNEGSKA (reference sequence). Ten or more counts support this clonotype. The antigen remains undetermined. In TCRdb, the 5' RACE reads were re-called with MiXCR into one record per CDR3 protein. Here the sample spans about 100,000 distinct CDR3 sequences, 4.4% being singletons. The time point was: sample taken at primary tumor resection. Untreated early-stage non-small cell lung cancer patients, fewer than 85 in total, were the donors. Whole RNA, which was extracted from tumor, nontumor lung tissue or frozen PBMC, was sequenced without any cell sorting.

Sequenced material: lung tumor tissue, taken at surgery. This receptor was taken from a male donor with early-stage non-small cell lung cancer. The chain employs TRBV20-1 and TRBJ2-1, with 7 positions matching TRBD2. The CDR3 here is CSARDMASGDYNEQFF. The CDR3 DNA reads as TGCAGTGCTAGAGATATGGCTAGCGGAGATTACAATGAGCAGTTCTTC.